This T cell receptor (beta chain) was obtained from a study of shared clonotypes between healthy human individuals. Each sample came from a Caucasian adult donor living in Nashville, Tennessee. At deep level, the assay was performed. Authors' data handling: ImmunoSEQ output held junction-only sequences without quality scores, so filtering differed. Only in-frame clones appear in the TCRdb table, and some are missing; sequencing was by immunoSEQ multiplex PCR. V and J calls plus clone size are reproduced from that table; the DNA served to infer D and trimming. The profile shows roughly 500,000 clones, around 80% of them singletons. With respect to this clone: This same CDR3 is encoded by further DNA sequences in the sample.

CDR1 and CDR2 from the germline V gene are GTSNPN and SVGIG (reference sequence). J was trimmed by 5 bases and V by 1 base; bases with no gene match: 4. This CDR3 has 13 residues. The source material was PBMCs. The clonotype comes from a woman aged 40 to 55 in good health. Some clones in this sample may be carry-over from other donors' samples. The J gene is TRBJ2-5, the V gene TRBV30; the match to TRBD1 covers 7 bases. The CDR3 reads CAWSGQGGETQYF. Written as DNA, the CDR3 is TGTGCCTGGAGTGGACAGGGTGGGGAGACCCAGTACTTC.